The clone carrying this T cell receptor beta chain was seen a few times. This CDR3 has 17 amino acids. Per germline, CDR1 SGHTA and CDR2 FQGNSA. J gave up 1 base and V 1 base, and 7 bases lay outside the gene matches. This specimen comes from a study of CD8 T cells in ankylosing spondylitis. TCRdb independently ran MiXCR on the 5' RACE reads; one entry per CDR3 protein. Of approximately 200,000 distinct CDR3 sequences in the sample, 9.5% to 15% are singletons; the top ten hold 15% to 20%. V gene TRBV7-2 combines with J gene TRBJ2-7; 10 bases map to TRBD1. The sequenced material came from blood, either unsorted or a sorted T cell fraction (not recorded which). The origin of this receptor is a male donor with ankylosing spondylitis or in good health (not recorded which). DNA of the CDR3: TGTGCCAGCAGCTTAGGGCTCTCGGGACAGGGGTCCTACGAGCAGTACTTC. It encodes CASSLGLSGQGSYEQYF. The full variable domain, its missing parts supplied by reference TRBV7-2 and TRBJ2-7, is GAGVSQSPSNKVTEKGKDVELRCDPISGHTALYWYRQSLGQGLEFLIYFQGNSAPDKSGLPSDRFSAERTGGSVSTLTIQRTQQEDSAVYLCASSLGLSGQGSYEQYFGPGTRLTVT.